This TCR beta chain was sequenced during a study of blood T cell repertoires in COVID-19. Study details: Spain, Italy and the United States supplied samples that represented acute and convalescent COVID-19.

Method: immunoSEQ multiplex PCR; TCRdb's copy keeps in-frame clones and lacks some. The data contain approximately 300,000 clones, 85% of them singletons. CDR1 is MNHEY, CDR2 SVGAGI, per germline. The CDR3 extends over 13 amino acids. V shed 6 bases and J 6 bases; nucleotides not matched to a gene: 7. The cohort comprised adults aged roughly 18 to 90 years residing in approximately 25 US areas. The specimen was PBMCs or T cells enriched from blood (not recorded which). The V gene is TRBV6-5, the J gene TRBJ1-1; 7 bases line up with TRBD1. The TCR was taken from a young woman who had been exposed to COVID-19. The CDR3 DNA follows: TGTGCCAGCAGCCCCATCAGGGGGTCTGAAGCTTTCTTT. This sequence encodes CASSPIRGSEAFF.